This paragraph covers one T cell receptor beta chain sequence. Reverse transcription of about 0.5 to 1 ug RNA was carried out with random hexamers. By means of immunoSEQ multiplex PCR, TCR beta CDR3 spanning 54 Vbeta and 13 Jbeta underwent amplification. MiXCR, run by TCRdb on the immunoSEQ multiplex PCR reads, gives a single entry per CDR3 protein. The sample carries approximately 150,000 distinct CDR3 sequences, roughly 94% recorded once. CD8+ and CD4+ T cells taken from blood had their TCR beta sequenced. TEMRA cells were enriched by FACS, and CD4+ and CD8+ T cells were negatively isolated. This sample stems from a study of CD8 T cells in Susac syndrome. Trimming removed 5 bases at V and 7 bases at J, with 15 bases between. Germline CDR1 SEHNR, CDR2 FQNEAQ (reference sequence). CDR3 length equals 14 residues.

The V and J genes are TRBV7-9 and TRBJ1-5; tentative D call: TRBD1 (5 bases). The sequenced sample consisted of CD4+ T cells from PBMCs. The sequence was collected from a human donor in good health. The CDR3 spells CASSLGGGWQPQHF. Written as DNA, the CDR3 is TGTGCCAGCAGCCTGGGCGGGGGATGGCAGCCCCAGCATTTT.